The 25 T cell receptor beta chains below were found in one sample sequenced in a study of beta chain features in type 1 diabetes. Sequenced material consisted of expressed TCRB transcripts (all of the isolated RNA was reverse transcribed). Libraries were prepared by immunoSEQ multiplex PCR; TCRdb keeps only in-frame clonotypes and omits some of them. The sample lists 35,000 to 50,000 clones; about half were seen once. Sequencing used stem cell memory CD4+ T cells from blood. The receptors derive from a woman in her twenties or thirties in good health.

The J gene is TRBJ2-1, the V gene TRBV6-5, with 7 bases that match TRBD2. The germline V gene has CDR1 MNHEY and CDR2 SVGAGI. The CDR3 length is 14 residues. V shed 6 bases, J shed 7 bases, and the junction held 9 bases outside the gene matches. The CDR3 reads CASSRGLDRNEQFF. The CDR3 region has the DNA TGTGCCAGCAGCCGCGGACTAGATCGGAATGAGCAGTTCTTC.

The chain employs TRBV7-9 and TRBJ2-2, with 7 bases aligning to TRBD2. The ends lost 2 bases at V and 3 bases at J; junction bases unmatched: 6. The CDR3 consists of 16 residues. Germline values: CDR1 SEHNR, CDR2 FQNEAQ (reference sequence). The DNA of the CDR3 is TGTGCCAGCAGCTTAATCGGGCGGGAGTACACCGGGGAGCTGTTTTTT. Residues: CASSLIGREYTGELFF.

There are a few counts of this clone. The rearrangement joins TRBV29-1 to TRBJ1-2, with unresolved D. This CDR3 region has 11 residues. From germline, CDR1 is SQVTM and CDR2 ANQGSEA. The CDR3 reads CSTKEGYGYTF. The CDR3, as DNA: TGCAGTACAAAGGAGGGCTATGGCTACACCTTC.

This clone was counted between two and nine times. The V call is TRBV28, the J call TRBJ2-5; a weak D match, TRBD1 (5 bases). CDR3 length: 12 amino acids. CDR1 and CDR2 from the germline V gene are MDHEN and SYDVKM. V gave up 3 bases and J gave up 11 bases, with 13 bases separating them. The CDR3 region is CASSLGYQGQYF. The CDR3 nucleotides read TGTGCCAGCAGTTTGGGATACCAGGGTCAGTACTTC.

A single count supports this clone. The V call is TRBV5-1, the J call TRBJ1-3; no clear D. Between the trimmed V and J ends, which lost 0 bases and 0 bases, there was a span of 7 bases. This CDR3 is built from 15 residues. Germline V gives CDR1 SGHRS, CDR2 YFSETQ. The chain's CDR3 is CASSLDGSSGNTIYF. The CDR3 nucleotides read TGCGCCAGCAGCTTGGATGGGAGCTCTGGAAACACCATATATTTT.

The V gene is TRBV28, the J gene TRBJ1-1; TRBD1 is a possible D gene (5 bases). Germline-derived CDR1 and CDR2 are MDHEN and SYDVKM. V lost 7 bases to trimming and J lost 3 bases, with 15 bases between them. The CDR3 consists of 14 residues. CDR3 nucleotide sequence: TGTGCCAGCAAGTCGGCGGGGGACTACACTGAAGCTTTCTTT. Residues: CASKSAGDYTEAFF.

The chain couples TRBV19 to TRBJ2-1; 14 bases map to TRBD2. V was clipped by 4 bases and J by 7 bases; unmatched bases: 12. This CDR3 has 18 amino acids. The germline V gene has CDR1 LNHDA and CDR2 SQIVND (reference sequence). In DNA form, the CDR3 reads TGTGCCAGTAGTAACTCCGGGACTAGCGGGAGATCGAGGAATGAGCAGTTCTTC. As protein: CASSNSGTSGRSRNEQFF. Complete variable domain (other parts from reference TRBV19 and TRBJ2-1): DGGITQSPKYLFRKEGQNVTLSCEQNLNHDAMYWYRQDPGQGLRLIYYSQIVNDFQKGDIAEGYSVSREKKESFPLTVTSAQKNPTAFYLCASSNSGTSGRSRNEQFFGPGTRLTVL.

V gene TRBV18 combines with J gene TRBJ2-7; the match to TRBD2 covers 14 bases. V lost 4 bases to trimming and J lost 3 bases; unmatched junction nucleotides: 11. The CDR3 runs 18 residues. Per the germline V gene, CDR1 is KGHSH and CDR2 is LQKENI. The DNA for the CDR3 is TGTGCCAGCTCACGGGGCAGCGGACTAGCGGGAGGTAGCTACGAGCAGTACTTC. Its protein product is CASSRGSGLAGGSYEQYF.

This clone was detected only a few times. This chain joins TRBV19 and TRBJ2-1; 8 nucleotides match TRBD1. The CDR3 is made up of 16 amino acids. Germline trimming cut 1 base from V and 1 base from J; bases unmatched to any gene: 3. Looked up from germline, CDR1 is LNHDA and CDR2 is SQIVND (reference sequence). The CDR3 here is CASSIGHRGSYNEQFF. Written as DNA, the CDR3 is TGTGCCAGTAGTATAGGCCACAGGGGGTCCTACAATGAGCAGTTCTTC.

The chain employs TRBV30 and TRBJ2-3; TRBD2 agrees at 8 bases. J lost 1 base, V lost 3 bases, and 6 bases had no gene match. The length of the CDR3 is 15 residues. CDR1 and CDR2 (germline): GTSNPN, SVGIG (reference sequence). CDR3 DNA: TGTGCCTGGAGGAATAGCGGGACGGGCACAGATACGCAGTATTTT. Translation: CAWRNSGTGTDTQYF.

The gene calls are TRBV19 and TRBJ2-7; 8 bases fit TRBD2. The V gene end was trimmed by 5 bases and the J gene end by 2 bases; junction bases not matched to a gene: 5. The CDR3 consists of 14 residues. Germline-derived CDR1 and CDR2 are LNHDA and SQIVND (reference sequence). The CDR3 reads CASSPTSAAYEQYF. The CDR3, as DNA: TGTGCCAGTAGTCCGACTAGCGCCGCCTACGAGCAGTACTTC.

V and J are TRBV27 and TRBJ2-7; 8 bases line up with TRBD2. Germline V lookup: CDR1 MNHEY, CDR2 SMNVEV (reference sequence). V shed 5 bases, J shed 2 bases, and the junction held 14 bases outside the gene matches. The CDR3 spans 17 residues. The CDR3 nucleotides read TGTGCCAGCAGTACTCCCCTTGGTAGCGGGGAGACCTACGAGCAGTACTTC. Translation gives CASSTPLGSGETYEQYF.

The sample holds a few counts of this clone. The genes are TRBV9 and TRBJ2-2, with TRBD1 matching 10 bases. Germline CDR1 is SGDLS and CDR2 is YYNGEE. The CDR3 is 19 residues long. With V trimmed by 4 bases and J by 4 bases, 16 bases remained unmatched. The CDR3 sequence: CASSLGTGVRFAGTGELFF. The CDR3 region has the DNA TGTGCCAGCAGCCTTGGGACAGGGGTTCGTTTTGCGGGCACCGGGGAGCTGTTTTTT. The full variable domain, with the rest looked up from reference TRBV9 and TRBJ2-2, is DSGVTQTPKHLITATGQRVTLRCSPRSGDLSVYWYQQSLDQGLQFLIQYYNGEERAKGNILERFSAQQFPDLHSELNLSSLELGDSALYFCASSLGTGVRFAGTGELFFGEGSRLTVL.

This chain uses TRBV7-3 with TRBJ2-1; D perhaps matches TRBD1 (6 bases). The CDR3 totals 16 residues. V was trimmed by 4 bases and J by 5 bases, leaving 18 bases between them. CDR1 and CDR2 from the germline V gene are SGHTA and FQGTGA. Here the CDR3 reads CASSSLGGGGNNEQFF. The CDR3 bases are TGTGCCAGCAGCTCCTTAGGGGGTGGCGGTAACAATGAGCAGTTCTTC.

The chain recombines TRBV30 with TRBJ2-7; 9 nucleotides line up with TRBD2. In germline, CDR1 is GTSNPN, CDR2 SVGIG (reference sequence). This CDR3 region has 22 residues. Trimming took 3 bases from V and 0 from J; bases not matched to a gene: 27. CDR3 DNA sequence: TGTGCCTGGAGCGGACCTGGGACAAGGAGGGGCCCCGGACTAGCGAGCTCCTACGAGCAGTACTTC. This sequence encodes CAWSGPGTRRGPGLASSYEQYF.

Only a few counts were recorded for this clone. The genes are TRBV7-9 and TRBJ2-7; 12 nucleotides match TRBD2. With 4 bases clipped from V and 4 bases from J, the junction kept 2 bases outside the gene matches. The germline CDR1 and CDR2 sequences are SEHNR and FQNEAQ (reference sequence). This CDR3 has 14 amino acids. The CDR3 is CASSSSGREYEQYF. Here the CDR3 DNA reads TGTGCCAGCAGCTCTAGCGGGAGGGAATACGAGCAGTACTTC.

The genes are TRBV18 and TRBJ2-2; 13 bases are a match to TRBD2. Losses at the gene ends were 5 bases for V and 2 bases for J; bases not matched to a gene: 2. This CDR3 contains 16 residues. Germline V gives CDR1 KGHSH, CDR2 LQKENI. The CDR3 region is CASSAGLAGNTGELFF. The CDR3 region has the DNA TGTGCCAGCTCAGCGGGACTAGCGGGAAACACCGGGGAGCTGTTTTTT. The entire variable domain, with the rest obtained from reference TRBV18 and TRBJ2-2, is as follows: NAGVMQNPRHLVRRRGQEARLRCSPMKGHSHVYWYRQLPEEGLKFMVYLQKENIIDESGMPKERFSAEFPKEGPSILRIQQVVRGDSAAYFCASSAGLAGNTGELFFGEGSRLTVL.

In DNA form, the CDR3 reads TGTGCCAGCAGTGAAGCGCTTCGACTAGCGGGACGCCCTTGGGGCACAGATACGCAGTATTTT. Its protein is CASSEALRLAGRPWGTDTQYF. This chain links TRBV2 with TRBJ2-3, with 11 bases that match TRBD2. J gave up 1 base and V 0 bases, and 15 bases lay outside the gene matches. Germline V lookup: CDR1 SNHLY, CDR2 FYNNEI. The CDR3 runs 21 residues.

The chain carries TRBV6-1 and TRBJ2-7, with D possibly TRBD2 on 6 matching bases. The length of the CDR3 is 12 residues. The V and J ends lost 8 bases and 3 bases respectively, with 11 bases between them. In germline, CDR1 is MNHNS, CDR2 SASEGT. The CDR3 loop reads CASFMGGYEQYF. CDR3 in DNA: TGTGCCAGCTTCATGGGGGGCTACGAGCAGTACTTC.

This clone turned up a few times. This CDR3 is CSALGQGHNQPQHF. Here the CDR3 DNA reads TGCAGCGCCCTTGGACAGGGCCACAATCAGCCCCAGCATTTT. The V call is TRBV29-1, the J call TRBJ1-5; 8 bases agree with TRBD1. Germline lookup yields CDR1 SQVTM and CDR2 ANQGSEA. The CDR3 has 14 residues. V shed 7 bases and J 3 bases; nucleotides not matched to a gene: 8.

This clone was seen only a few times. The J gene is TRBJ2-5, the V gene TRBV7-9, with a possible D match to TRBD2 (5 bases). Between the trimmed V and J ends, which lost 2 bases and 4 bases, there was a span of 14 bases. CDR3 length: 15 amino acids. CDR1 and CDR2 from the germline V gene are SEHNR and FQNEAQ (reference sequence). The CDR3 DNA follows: TGTGCCAGCAGCTTATATGAGCGGCTGGCAGAGACCCAGTACTTC. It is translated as CASSLYERLAETQYF.

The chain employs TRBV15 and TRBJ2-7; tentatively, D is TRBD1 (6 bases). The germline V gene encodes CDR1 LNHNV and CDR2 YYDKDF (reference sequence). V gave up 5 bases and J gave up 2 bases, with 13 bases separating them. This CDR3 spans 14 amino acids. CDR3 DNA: TGTGCCACCAGCCTCGACAGGACAGCCTACGAGCAGTACTTC. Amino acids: CATSLDRTAYEQYF.

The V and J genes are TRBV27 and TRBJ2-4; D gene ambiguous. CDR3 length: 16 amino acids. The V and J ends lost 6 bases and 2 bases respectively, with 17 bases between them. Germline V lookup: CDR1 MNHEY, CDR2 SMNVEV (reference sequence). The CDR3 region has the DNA TGTGCCAGCAGGCCCCTTCCGGTTGTTTCCAAAAACATTCAGTACTTC. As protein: CASRPLPVVSKNIQYF.

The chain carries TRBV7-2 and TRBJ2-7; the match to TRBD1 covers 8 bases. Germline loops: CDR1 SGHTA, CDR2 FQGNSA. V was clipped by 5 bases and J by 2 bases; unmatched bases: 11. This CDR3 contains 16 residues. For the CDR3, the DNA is TGTGCCAGCAGCCCTGATTCCGGGACAGGTCCCTACGAGCAGTACTTC. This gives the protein CASSPDSGTGPYEQYF.

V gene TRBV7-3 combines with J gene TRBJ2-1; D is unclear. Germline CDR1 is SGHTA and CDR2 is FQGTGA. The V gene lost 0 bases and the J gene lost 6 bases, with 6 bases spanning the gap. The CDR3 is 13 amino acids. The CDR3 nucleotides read TGTGCCAGCAGCTTAACGTCTATCAATGAGCAGTTCTTC. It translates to CASSLTSINEQFF.